A single sample is the source of the 5 T cell receptor beta chains below, sequenced in a study. TCRdb reanalysed the 5' RACE reads using MiXCR and keeps one entry per CDR3 protein. The table records 46,000 or so distinct CDR3 sequences, roughly 20% of them present only once. Tregs were sorted as CD4+CD25+CD127-/low cells. Sequencing used Tregs sorted from a lymph node. The source of these receptors is a female donor with breast cancer.

This clonotype has only a few counts. The rearrangement links TRBV12-3 or TRBV12-4 to TRBJ2-2; D tentatively reads TRBD1 or TRBD2 (5 bases each). V lost 4 bases, J lost 10 bases, and 16 bases lay in between. This CDR3 has 14 amino acids. CDR3 nucleotide sequence: TGTGCCAGCAGTTCGGGACCGTTGAGGGTGGAGCTGTTTTTT. As protein: CASSSGPLRVELFF.

Only a few counts were recorded for this clonotype. The J gene is TRBJ1-6, the V gene TRBV12-3 or TRBV12-4; D gene ambiguous. This CDR3 comprises 15 residues. Trimming cost V 6 bases and J 3 bases, with 12 bases left between them. This CDR3 is CASSQIRGYNSPLHF. The CDR3 DNA reads TGTGCCAGCAGCCAGATACGGGGCTATAATTCACCCCTCCACTTT.

The sample holds many counts of this clonotype. This chain joins TRBV12-3 or TRBV12-4 and TRBJ1-2; D is undetermined. V lost 5 bases, J lost 0 bases, and 7 bases lay in between. This CDR3 has 13 amino acids. Written as DNA, the CDR3 is TGTGCCAGCAGTCCGATTCCTAACTATGGCTACACCTTC. It is translated as CASSPIPNYGYTF.

The chain combines TRBV9 with TRBJ2-1; D is possibly TRBD2 (5 bases). Between the trimmed V and J ends, which lost 3 bases and 9 bases, there was a span of 28 bases. CDR3 size: 18 residues. Germline V gene lookup returns CDR1 SGDLS and CDR2 YYNGEE. CDR3 amino acids: CASSAPTVDYRSLGEQFF. In nucleotides, the CDR3 is TGTGCCAGCAGCGCCCCTACCGTCGACTACCGAAGTTTGGGTGAGCAGTTCTTC.

CDR3: CASSSPGQGLEKLFF. The CDR3 nucleotides read TGTGCCAGCAGCTCACCGGGACAGGGCCTTGAAAAACTGTTTTTT. V usage is TRBV7-2 and J usage is TRBJ1-4; TRBD1 matches 9 bases. The CDR3 loop spans 15 amino acids. J gave up 7 bases and V 4 bases, and 7 bases lay outside the gene matches. Germline lookup yields CDR1 SGHTA and CDR2 FQGNSA.